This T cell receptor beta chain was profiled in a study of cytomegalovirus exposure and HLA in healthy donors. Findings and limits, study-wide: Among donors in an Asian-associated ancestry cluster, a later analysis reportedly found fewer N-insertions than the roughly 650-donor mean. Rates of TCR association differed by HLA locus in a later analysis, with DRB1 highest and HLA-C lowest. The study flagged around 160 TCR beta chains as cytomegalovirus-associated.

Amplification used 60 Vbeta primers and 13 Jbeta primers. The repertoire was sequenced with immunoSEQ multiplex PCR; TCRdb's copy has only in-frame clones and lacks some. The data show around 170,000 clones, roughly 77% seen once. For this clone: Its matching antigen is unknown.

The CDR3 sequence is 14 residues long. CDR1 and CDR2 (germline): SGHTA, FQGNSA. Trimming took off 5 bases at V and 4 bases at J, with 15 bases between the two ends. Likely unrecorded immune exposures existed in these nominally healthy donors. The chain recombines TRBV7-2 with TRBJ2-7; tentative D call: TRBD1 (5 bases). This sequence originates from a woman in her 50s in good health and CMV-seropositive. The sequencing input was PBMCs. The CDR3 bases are TGTGCCAGCAGCGACCCAAAGGGGATTTACGAGCAGTACTTC. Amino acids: CASSDPKGIYEQYF.